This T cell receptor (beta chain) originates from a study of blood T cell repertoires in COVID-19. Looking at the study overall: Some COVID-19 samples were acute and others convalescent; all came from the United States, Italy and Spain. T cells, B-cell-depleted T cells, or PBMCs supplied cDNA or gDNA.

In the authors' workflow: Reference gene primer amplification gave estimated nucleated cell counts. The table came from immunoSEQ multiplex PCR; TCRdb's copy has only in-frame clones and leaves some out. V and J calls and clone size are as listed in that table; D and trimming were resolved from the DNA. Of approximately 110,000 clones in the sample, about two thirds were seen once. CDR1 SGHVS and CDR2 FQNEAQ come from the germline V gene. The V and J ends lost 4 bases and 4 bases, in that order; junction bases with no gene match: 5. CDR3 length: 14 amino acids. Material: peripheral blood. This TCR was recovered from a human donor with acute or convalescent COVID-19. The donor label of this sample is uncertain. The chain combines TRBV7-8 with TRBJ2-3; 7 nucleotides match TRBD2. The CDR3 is CASSSGLEADTQYF. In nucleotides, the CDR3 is TGTGCCAGCAGCTCCGGACTAGAGGCAGATACGCAGTATTTT. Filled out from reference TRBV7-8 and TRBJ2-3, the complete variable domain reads GAGVSQSPRYKVAKRGQDVALRCDPISGHVSLFWYQQALGQGPEFLTYFQNEAQLDKSGLPSDRFFAERPEGSVSTLKIQRTQQEDSAVYLCASSSGLEADTQYFGPGTRLTVL.